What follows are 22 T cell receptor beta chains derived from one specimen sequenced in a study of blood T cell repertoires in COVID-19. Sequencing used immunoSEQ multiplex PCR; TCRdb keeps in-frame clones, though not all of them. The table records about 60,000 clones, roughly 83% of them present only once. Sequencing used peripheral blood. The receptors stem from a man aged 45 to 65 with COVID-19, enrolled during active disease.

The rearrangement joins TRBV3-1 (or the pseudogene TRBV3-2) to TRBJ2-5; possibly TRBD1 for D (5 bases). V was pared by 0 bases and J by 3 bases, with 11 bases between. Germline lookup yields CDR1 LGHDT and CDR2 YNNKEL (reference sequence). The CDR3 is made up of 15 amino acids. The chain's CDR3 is CASSQDRGEKETQYF. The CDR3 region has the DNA TGTGCCAGCAGCCAAGATAGGGGCGAAAAAGAGACCCAGTACTTC.

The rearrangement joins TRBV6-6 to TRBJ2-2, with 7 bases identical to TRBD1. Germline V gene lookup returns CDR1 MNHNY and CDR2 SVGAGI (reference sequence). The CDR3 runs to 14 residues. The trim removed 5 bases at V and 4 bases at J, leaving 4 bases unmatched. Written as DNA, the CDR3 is TGTGCCAGCAGTCGACAGGGAATCACCGGGGAGCTGTTTTTT. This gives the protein CASSRQGITGELFF.

CDR3 DNA: TGCGCCAGCAGCTTATCTACCTCTAGCACAGATACGCAGTATTTT. The encoded protein is CASSLSTSSTDTQYF. The chain has TRBV5-1 and TRBJ2-3; D gene unclear. Trimming took off 2 bases at V and 0 bases at J, with 10 bases between the two ends. The germline gives CDR1 SGHRS, CDR2 YFSETQ. The CDR3 loop spans 15 amino acids.

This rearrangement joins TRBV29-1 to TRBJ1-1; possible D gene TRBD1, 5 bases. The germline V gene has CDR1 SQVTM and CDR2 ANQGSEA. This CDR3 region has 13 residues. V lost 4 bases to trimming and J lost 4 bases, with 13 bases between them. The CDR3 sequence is CSVGGAEGTEAFF. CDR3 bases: TGCAGCGTTGGAGGGGCGGAGGGCACTGAAGCTTTCTTT.

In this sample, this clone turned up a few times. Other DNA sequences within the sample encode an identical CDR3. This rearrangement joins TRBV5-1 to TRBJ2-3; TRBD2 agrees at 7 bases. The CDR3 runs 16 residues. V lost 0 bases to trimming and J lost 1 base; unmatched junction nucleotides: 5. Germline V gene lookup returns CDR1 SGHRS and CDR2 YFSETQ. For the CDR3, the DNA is TGCGCCAGCAGCTTGGGCGCGGGAGTTGGCACAGATACGCAGTATTTT. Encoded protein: CASSLGAGVGTDTQYF.

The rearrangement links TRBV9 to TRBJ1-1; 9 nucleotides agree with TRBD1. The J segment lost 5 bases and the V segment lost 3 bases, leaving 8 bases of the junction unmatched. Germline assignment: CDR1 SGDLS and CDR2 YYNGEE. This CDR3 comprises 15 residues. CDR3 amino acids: CASSDGDRAKTEAFF. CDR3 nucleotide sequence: TGTGCCAGCAGCGATGGGGACAGGGCGAAGACTGAAGCTTTCTTT. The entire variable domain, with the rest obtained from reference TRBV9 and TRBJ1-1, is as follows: DSGVTQTPKHLITATGQRVTLRCSPRSGDLSVYWYQQSLDQGLQFLIQYYNGEERAKGNILERFSAQQFPDLHSELNLSSLELGDSALYFCASSDGDRAKTEAFFGQGTRLTVV.

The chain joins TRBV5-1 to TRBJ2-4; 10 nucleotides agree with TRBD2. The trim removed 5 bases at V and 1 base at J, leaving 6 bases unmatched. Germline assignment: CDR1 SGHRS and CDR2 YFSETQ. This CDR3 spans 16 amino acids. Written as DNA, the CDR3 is TGCGCCAGCAGTGCGGGACTAGCGATTGCCAAAAACATTCAGTACTTC. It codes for CASSAGLAIAKNIQYF. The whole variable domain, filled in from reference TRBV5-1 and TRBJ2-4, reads KAGVTQTPRYLIKTRGQQVTLSCSPISGHRSVSWYQQTPGQGLQFLFEYFSETQRNKGNFPGRFSGRQFSNSRSEMNVSTLELGDSALYLCASSAGLAIAKNIQYFGAGTRLSVL.

CDR3 sequence reads: CASSLVKWSGRGLTGELFF. The DNA of the CDR3 is TGTGCCAGCAGCTTAGTTAAATGGAGCGGGAGGGGACTCACCGGGGAGCTGTTTTTT. The rearrangement links TRBV7-9 to TRBJ2-2; 10 nucleotides agree with TRBD2. Germline V gene data show CDR1 as SEHNR and CDR2 as FQNEAQ (reference sequence). The J segment lost 4 bases and the V segment lost 1 base, leaving 12 bases of the junction unmatched. This CDR3 has 19 residues.

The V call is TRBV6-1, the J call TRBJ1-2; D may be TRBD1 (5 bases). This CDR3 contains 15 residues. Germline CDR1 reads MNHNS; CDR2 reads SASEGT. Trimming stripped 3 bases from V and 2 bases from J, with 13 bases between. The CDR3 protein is CASSEHLGVNYGYTF. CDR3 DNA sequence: TGTGCCAGCAGTGAGCACTTAGGGGTAAACTATGGCTACACCTTC.

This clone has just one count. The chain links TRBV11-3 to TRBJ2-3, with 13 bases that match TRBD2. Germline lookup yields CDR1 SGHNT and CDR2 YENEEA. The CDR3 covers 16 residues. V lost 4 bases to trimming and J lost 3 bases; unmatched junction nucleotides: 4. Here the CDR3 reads CASSWTSGGLTDTQYF. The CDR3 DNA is TGTGCCAGCAGCTGGACTAGCGGGGGCCTAACAGATACGCAGTATTTT.

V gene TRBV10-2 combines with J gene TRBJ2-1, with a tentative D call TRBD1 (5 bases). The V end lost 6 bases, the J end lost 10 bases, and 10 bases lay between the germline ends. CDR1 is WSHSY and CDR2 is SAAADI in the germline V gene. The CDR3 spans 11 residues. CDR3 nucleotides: TGCGCCAGCAGGACAGTAAGAGAGCAGTTCTTC. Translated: CASRTVREQFF.

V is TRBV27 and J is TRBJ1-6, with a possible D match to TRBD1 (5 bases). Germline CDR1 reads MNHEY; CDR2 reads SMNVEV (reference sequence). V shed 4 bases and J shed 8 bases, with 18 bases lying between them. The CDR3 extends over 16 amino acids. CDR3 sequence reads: CASSSPGQGPYSPLHF. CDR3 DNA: TGTGCCAGCAGTTCCCCCGGCCAGGGTCCTTATTCACCCCTCCACTTT.

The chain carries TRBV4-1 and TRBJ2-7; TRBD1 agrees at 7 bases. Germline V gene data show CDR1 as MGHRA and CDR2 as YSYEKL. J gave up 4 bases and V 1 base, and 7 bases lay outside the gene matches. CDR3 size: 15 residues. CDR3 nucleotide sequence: TGCGCCAGCAGCCAAGCAGCGACAGGGATTTACGAGCAGTACTTC. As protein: CASSQAATGIYEQYF.

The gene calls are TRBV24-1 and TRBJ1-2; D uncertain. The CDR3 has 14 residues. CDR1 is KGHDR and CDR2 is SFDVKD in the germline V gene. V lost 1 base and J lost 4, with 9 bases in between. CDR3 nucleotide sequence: TGTGCCACCAGTGATTTAAAGAGGGCCTATGGCTACACCTTC. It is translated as CATSDLKRAYGYTF.

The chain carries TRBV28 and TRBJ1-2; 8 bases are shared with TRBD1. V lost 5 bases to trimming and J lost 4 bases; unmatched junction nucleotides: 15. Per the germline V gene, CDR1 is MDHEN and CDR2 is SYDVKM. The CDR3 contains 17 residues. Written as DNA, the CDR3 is TGTGCCAGCAGTCCGCCCAAGGACAGGGCAAACTTCTATGGCTACACCTTC. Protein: CASSPPKDRANFYGYTF.

This CDR3 reads CASSLAGTSYEQYF. In nucleotides, the CDR3 is TGTGCCAGCTCACTGGCGGGAACCTCCTACGAGCAGTACTTC. V gene TRBV18 combines with J gene TRBJ2-7, with D possibly matching TRBD2 (6 bases). The CDR3 length is 14 residues. CDR1 is KGHSH, CDR2 LQKENI, per germline. Trimming shortened V by 4 bases and J by 0 bases, and 10 bases separated the two germline ends.

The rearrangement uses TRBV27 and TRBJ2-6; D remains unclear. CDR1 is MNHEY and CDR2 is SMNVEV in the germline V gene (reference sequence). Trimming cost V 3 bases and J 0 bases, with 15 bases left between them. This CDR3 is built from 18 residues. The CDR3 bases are TGTGCCAGCAGTTTCTTACAGACATTGAACTCTGGGGCCAACGTCCTGACTTTC. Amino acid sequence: CASSFLQTLNSGANVLTF.

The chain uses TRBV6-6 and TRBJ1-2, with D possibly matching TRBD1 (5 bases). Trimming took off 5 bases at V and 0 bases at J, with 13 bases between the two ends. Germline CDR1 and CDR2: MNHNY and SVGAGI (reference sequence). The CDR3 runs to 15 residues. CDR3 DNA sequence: TGTGCCAGCAGTCTAAGGACACGAACTAACTATGGCTACACCTTC. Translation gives CASSLRTRTNYGYTF.

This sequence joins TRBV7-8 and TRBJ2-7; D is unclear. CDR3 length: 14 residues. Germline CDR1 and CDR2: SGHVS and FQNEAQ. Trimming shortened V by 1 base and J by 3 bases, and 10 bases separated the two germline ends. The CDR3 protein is CASSLGGLDYEQYF. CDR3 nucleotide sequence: TGTGCCAGCAGCTTAGGCGGCCTTGACTACGAGCAGTACTTC.

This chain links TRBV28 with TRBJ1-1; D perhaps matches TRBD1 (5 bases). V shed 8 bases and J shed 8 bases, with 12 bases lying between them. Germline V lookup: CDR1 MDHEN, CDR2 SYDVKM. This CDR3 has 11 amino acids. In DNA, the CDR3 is TGTGCCAGCCGACTCGGGGGGGAAGCTTTCTTT. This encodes CASRLGGEAFF. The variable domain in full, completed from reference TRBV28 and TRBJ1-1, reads DVKVTQSSRYLVKRTGEKVFLECVQDMDHENMFWYRQDPGLGLRLIYFSYDVKMKEKGDIPEGYSVSREKKERFSLILESASTNQTSMYLCASRLGGEAFFGQGTRLTVV.

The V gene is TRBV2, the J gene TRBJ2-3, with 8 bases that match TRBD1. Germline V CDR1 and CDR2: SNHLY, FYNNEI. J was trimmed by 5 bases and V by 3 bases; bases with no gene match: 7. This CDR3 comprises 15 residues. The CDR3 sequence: CASSEGTGGGDTQYF. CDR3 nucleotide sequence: TGTGCCAGCAGTGAGGGGACAGGAGGGGGAGATACGCAGTATTTT.

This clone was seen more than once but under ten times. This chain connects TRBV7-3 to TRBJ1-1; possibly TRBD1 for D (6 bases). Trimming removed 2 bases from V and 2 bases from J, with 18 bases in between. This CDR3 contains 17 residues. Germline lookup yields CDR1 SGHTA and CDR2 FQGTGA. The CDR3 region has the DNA TGTGCCAGCAGCTTAGAAGGGACACGACTTTTAAACACTGAAGCTTTCTTT. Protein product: CASSLEGTRLLNTEAFF.